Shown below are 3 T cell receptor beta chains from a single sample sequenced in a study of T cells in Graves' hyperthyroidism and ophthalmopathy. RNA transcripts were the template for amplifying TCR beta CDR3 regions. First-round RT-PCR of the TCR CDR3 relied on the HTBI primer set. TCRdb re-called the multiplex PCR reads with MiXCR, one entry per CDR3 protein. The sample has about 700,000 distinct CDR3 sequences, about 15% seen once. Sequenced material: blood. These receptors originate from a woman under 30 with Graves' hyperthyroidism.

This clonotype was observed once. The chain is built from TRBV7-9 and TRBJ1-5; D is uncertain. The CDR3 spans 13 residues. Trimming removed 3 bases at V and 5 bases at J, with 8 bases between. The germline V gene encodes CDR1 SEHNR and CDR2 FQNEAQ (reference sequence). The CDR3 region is CASSLSLDQPQHF. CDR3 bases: TGTGCCAGCAGCTTGAGTCTAGATCAGCCCCAGCATTTT.

The CDR3 reads CSVGGQERHTQYF. Here the CDR3 DNA reads TGCAGCGTGGGGGGACAGGAGAGGCATACGCAGTATTTT. The rearrangement links TRBV29-1 to TRBJ2-3, with TRBD1 matching over 8 bases. V lost 6 bases to trimming and J lost 7 bases; unmatched junction nucleotides: 9. The CDR3 length is 13 residues. CDR1 is SQVTM and CDR2 is ANQGSEA in the germline V gene.

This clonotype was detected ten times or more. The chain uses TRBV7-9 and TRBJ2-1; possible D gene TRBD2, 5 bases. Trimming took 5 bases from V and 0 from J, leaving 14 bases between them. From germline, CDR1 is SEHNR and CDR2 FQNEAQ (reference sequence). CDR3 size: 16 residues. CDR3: CASSPSLTLSYNEQFF. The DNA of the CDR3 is TGTGCCAGCAGCCCTAGCCTGACCCTCTCCTACAATGAGCAGTTCTTC.